This T cell receptor beta chain was identified in a study of tumor-infiltrating lymphocytes in primary liver carcinoma. The researchers produced TCR beta cDNA from roughly 500 ng total RNA with a constant-region primer. A slightly modified ARM-PCR protocol with three nested multiplex PCR rounds produced these TCR beta libraries. A C-beta reverse primer was combined with TRBV1-TRBV30 forward primers in the first two PCR rounds, and each round had approximately 9 cycles. In TCRdb, the multiplex PCR reads were re-called with MiXCR into one record per CDR3 protein. The data contain around 210,000 distinct CDR3 sequences, 65% of them seen just once; the ten biggest clones take up 7% to 8.5%. They got blood RNA out of unsorted whole blood and also pulled out germline DNA. Surgery was preceded by the collection of about 3.6 milliliters of peripheral blood. In its sample, this clonotype was seen many times. Its antigen remains unidentified.

Trimming pared 3 bases from V and 0 bases from J, leaving 12 bases between. CDR1 is MNHEY, CDR2 SVGAGI, per germline. There are 17 residues in the CDR3. Findings of the study overall: Tumor-adjacent and tumor-blood pairs displayed less overlap than did pairs of tumor regions. A significantly higher top-250-clone fraction was recorded for tumors than for blood (p = 0.039). Samples were bulk unsorted, so CD4+ and CD8+ repertoires were not compared.

The chain carries TRBV6-5 and TRBJ2-6; a possible D gene is TRBD1 (5 bases). Sequenced material: peripheral blood. This sequence was found in a woman aged 55-70 years with primary liver carcinoma and hepatitis B virus infection. This chain's CDR3 is CASSYKTVPSGANVLTF. CDR3 coding DNA: TGTGCCAGCAGTTATAAGACAGTTCCCTCTGGGGCCAACGTCCTGACTTTC.